A selection of T cell receptor beta chains follows, all from one sample in a study of blood T cell repertoires in COVID-19. Profiled with immunoSEQ multiplex PCR; TCRdb holds only in-frame clones, not every one. The sample includes roughly 92,000 clones, over 75% seen only once; the top ten take around 4.5%. Material: peripheral blood. These receptors all come from a woman older than 75 with acute or convalescent COVID-19. CDR3s include the opening cysteine and the closing phenylalanine or tryptophan.

TRBV30,TRBJ1-4,CAWSVEDGTGGMGEKLFF
TRBV24-1,TRBJ2-7,CATSDRASGRAYEQYF
TRBV7-6,TRBJ2-3,CASSLAVAGLTDTQYF
TRBV14,TRBJ2-1,CASSKVGGINAFF
TRBV27,TRBJ2-7,CASRKDISYEQYF
TRBV18,TRBJ1-6,CASNTGVDSPLHF
TRBV5-1,TRBJ2-7,CASSSEAMRAISYEQYF
TRBV5-6,TRBJ2-1,CASSLPNNEQFF
TRBV5-6,TRBJ1-2,CASSLGPLGYTF
TRBV3-1/TRBV3-2,TRBJ2-7,CASSMSGQGASYEQYF